Listed below are T cell receptor beta chains from one sample, sequenced in a study of T cells in Graves' hyperthyroidism and ophthalmopathy. TCRdb reprocessed the multiplex PCR reads via MiXCR and lists one record per CDR3 protein. The table has about 700,000 distinct CDR3 sequences, around 13% seen once. The sample taken for sequencing was blood. The receptors were sampled from a woman aged 18 to 35 with Graves' hyperthyroidism. The CDR3 runs from the conserved cysteine through the conserved F or W. A D gene is named only where the DNA matches it firmly. Clone size is stated in some rows and not others, as once, few, many or a class when expanded.

j_gene | abundance | d_gene | v_gene | CDR3aa | CDR3nt
TRBJ2-4 | few | TRBD1 | TRBV4-3 | CASSLRESSEVPGQGAGNIQYF | TGCGCCAGCAGCCTCCGCGAGTCGTCTGAAGTCCCGGGACAGGGGGCTGGGAACATTCAGTACTTC
TRBJ1-6 | many | TRBD1 | TRBV20-1 | CSAREGTVTSPLHF | TGCAGTGCTAGAGAAGGGACAGTTACGTCACCCCTCCACTTT
TRBJ2-2 | many | TRBD1 | TRBV4-1 | CASGTGRDTGELFF | TGCGCCAGCGGGACAGGGCGTGACACCGGGGAGCTGTTTTTT
TRBJ2-3 | many | . | TRBV7-3 | CASSEGSTQYF | TGTGCCAGCAGCGAGGGGAGTACGCAGTATTTT
TRBJ2-7 | . | TRBD2 | TRBV7-3 | CASSLWGGGYEQYF | TGTGCCAGCAGCTTATGGGGGGGGGGCTACGAGCAGTACTTC
TRBJ2-2 | . | . | TRBV24-1 | CATRGRSTGELFF | TGTGCCACCCGGGGGAGGAGCACCGGGGAGCTGTTTTTT
TRBJ2-3 | many | TRBD1 | TRBV7-2 | CASSRGDRVTDTQYF | TGTGCCAGCAGTCGTGGGGACAGGGTTACAGATACGCAGTATTTT
TRBJ2-1 | once | . | TRBV6-1 | CASSEATAEPTYEQFF | TGTGCCAGCAGTGAAGCGACGGCGGAGCCTACCTACGAGCAGTTCTTC
TRBJ1-6 | many | . | TRBV13 | CASSSRQNNSPLHF | TGTGCCAGCAGCTCTCGCCAAAATAATTCACCCCTCCACTTT
TRBJ2-3 | . | . | TRBV29-1 | CSACGATDTQYF | TGCAGCGCCTGCGGAGCCACAGATACGCAGTATTTT
TRBJ2-2 | few | . | TRBV20-1 | CSVVGDRGTGELFF | TGCAGTGTGGTGGGAGACCGAGGTACCGGGGAGCTGTTTTTT
TRBJ2-2 | few | . | TRBV20-1 | CSARLPLTVRYRGGELFF | TGCAGTGCTCGACTTCCTTTGACAGTAAGGTATCGCGGCGGGGAGCTGTTTTTT
TRBJ2-7 | many | . | TRBV30 | CAWTPWSGTDYYEQYF | TGTGCCTGGACTCCCTGGTCCGGGACGGATTACTACGAGCAGTACTTC
TRBJ1-1 | . | . | TRBV27 | CASSLKMGVTEAFF | TGTGCCAGCAGTTTAAAGATGGGGGTGACTGAAGCTTTCTTT
TRBJ1-5 | . | TRBD1 | TRBV19 | CASSIDGTGDQPQHF | TGTGCCAGTAGTATAGATGGTACAGGGGATCAGCCCCAGCATTTT
TRBJ2-5 | . | TRBD2 | TRBV28 | CASSLTPGTSGFWAQYF | TGTGCCAGCAGTTTGACTCCCGGGACTAGCGGCTTTTGGGCCCAGTACTTC
TRBJ1-1 | few | . | TRBV4-1 | CASGRTGLLNTEAFF | TGCGCCAGCGGTAGGACGGGGTTATTGAACACTGAAGCTTTCTTT
TRBJ1-6 | . | . | TRBV7-8 | CASSQRQSSYNSPLHF | TGTGCCAGCAGCCAGAGACAGAGCTCCTATAATTCACCCCTCCACTTT
TRBJ2-1 | many | . | TRBV20-1 | CSAKRGGRLDNEQFF | TGCAGTGCTAAGAGAGGTGGGAGATTGGACAATGAGCAGTTCTTC
TRBJ2-2 | few | . | TRBV29-1 | CSVVEGLNTGELFF | TGCAGCGTTGTAGAGGGCCTGAACACCGGGGAGCTGTTTTTT
TRBJ1-6 | many | . | TRBV4-1 | CASSLPRDPPLHF | TGCGCCAGCAGCCTACCCCGGGATCCACCCCTCCACTTT
TRBJ2-1 | . | TRBD1 | TRBV7-9 | CASSWDRPLGEQFF | TGTGCCAGCAGCTGGGACAGGCCGTTGGGTGAGCAGTTCTTC
TRBJ1-2 | . | TRBD1 | TRBV24-1 | CATSDLGTDGQDGYTF | TGTGCCACCAGTGATTTGGGAACTGACGGACAGGATGGCTACACCTTC
TRBJ2-1 | many | TRBD2 | TRBV11-2 | CASGFSSRRGLANEQFF | TGTGCCAGCGGCTTTTCTTCAAGAAGGGGACTAGCGAATGAGCAGTTCTTC
TRBJ2-5 | few | TRBD2 | TRBV7-9 | CASSAGLMRRVYF | TGTGCCAGCAGCGCGGGACTAATGCGACGGGTGTACTTC
TRBJ2-7 | many | TRBD1 | TRBV29-1 | CSVEDSRGQAQYF | TGCAGCGTTGAAGATAGTCGGGGACAGGCGCAGTACTTC
TRBJ1-5 | many | . | TRBV20-1 | CSAKRTDRYSNQPQHF | TGCAGTGCTAAAAGGACAGACCGATATAGCAATCAGCCCCAGCATTTT